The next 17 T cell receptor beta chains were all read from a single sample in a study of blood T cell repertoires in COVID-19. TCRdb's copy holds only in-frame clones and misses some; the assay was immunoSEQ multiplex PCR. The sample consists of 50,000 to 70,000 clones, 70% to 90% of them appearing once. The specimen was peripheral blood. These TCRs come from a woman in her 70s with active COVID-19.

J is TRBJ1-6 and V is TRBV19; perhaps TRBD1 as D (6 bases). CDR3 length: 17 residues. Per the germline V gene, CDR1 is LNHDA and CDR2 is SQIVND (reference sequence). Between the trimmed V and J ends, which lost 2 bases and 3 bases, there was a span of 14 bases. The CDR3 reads CASSISPGQYYNSPLHF. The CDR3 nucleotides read TGTGCCAGTAGTATATCCCCCGGACAGTACTATAATTCACCCCTCCACTTT.

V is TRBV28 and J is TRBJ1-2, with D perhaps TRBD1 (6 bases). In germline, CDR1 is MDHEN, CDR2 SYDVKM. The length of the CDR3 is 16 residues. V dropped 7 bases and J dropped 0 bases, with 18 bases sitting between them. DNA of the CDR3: TGTGCCAGCACCATAACCGGGGACATCTCTAACTATGGCTACACCTTC. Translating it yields CASTITGDISNYGYTF.

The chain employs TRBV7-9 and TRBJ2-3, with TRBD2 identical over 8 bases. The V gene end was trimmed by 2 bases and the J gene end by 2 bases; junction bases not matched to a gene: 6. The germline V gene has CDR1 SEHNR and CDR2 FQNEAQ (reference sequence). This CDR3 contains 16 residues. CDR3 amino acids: CASSLTGAGATDTQYF. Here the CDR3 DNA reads TGTGCCAGCAGCTTAACTGGAGCGGGGGCCACAGATACGCAGTATTTT.

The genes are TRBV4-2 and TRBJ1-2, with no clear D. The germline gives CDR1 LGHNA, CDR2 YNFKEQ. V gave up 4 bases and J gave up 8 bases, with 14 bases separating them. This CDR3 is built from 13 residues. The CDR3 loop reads CASSLSEPYGYTF. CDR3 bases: TGTGCCAGCAGCCTTTCGGAGCCCTACGGCTACACCTTC.

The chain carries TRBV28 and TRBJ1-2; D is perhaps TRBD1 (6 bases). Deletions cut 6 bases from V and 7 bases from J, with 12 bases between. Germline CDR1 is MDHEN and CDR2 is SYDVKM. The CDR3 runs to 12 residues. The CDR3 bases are TGTGCCAGCAGCAGATACAGGGTTGGCTACACCTTC. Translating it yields CASSRYRVGYTF.

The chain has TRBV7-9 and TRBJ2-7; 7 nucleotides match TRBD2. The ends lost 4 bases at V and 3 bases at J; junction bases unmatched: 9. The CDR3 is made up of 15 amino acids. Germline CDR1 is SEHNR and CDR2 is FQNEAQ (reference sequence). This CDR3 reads CASSSAGSSGYEQYF. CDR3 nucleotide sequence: TGTGCCAGCAGCTCCGCCGGCTCTAGCGGCTACGAGCAGTACTTC.

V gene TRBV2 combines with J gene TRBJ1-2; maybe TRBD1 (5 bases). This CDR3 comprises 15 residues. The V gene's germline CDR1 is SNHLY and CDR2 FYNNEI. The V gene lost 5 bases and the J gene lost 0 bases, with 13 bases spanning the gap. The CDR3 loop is CASSQGDRPNYGYTF. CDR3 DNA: TGTGCCAGCAGTCAGGGCGACCGGCCTAACTATGGCTACACCTTC.

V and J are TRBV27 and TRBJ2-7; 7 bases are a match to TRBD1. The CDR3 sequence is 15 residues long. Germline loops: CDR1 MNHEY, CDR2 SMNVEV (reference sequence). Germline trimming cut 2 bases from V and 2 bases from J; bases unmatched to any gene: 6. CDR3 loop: CASSLAGTAAYEQYF. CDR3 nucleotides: TGTGCCAGCAGTTTAGCCGGGACAGCCGCCTACGAGCAGTACTTC.

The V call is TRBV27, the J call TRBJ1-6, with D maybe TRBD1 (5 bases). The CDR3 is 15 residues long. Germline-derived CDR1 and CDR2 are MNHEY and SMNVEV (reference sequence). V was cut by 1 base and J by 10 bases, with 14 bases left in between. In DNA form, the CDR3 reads TGTGCCAGCAGTTTATTTGGGGACGGGAGGTCACCCCTCCACTTT. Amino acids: CASSLFGDGRSPLHF.

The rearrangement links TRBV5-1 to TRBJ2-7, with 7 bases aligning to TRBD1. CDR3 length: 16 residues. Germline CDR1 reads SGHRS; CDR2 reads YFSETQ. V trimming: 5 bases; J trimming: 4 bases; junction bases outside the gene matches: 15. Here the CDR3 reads CASSNTPGQVPYEQYF. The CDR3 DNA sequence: TGCGCCAGCAGTAACACCCCTGGACAGGTCCCGTACGAGCAGTACTTC. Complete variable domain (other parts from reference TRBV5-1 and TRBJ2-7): KAGVTQTPRYLIKTRGQQVTLSCSPISGHRSVSWYQQTPGQGLQFLFEYFSETQRNKGNFPGRFSGRQFSNSRSEMNVSTLELGDSALYLCASSNTPGQVPYEQYFGPGTRLTVT.

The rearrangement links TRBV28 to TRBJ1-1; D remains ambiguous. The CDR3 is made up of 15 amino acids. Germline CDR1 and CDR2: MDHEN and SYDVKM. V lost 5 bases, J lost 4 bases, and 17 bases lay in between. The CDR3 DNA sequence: TGTGCCAGCAGTCCTAGACAAGGTGGAGGCACTGAAGCTTTCTTT. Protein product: CASSPRQGGGTEAFF.

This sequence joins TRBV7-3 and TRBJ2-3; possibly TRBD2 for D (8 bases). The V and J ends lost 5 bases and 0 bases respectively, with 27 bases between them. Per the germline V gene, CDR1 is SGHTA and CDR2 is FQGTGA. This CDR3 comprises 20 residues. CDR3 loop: CASSPGGTLNSGESTDTQYF. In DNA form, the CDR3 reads TGTGCCAGCAGCCCAGGGGGGACCCTTAATAGCGGGGAGAGCACAGATACGCAGTATTTT.

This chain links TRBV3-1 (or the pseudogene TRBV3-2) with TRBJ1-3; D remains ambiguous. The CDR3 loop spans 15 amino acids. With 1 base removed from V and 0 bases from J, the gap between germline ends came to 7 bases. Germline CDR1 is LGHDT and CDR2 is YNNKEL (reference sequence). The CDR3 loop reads CASSQVALSGNTIYF. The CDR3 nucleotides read TGTGCCAGCAGCCAAGTGGCCCTCTCTGGAAACACCATATATTTT.

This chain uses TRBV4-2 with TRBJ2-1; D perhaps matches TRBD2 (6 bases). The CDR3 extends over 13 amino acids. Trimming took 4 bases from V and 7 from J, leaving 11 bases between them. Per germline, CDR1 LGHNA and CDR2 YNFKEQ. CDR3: CASSPGLLNEQFF. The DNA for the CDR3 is TGTGCCAGCAGCCCGGGACTTCTTAATGAGCAGTTCTTC.

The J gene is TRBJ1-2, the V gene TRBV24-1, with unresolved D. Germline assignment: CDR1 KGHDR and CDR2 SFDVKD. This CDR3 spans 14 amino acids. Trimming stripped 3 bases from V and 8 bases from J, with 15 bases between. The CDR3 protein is CATSDSPTSRGYTF. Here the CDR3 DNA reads TGTGCCACCAGTGATAGTCCCACCTCTCGGGGCTACACCTTC.

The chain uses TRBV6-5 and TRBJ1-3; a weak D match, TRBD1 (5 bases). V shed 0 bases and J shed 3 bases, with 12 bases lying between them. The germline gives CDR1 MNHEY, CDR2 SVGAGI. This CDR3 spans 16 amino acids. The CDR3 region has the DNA TGTGCCAGCAGTTACTCTAGGCAGGGAGGTGGAAACACCATATATTTT. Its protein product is CASSYSRQGGGNTIYF.

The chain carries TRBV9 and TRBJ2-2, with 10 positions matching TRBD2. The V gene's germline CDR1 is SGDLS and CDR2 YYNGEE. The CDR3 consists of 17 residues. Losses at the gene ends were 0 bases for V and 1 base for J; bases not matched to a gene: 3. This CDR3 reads CASSVGGLAENTGELFF. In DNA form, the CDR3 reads TGTGCCAGCAGCGTAGGAGGACTAGCGGAGAACACCGGGGAGCTGTTTTTT.